The sequence of this T cell receptor beta chain was determined in a study of blood T cell repertoires in COVID-19. Study information: The United States, Italy and Spain were the sources of the acute and convalescent COVID-19 samples. PBMCs, B-cell-depleted T cells, or T cells were the source of the cDNA or gDNA that made up the material.

The method was immunoSEQ multiplex PCR; TCRdb's version includes in-frame clones alone and lacks a portion of them. The sample lists around 140,000 clones, 75% to 90% occurring once. In germline, CDR1 is MNHEY, CDR2 SVGEGT. The CDR3 contains 12 residues. V was clipped by 6 bases and J by 14 bases; unmatched bases: 11. This chain links TRBV6-2 or TRBV6-3 with TRBJ2-5; 8 nucleotides match TRBD2. Sequenced sample: peripheral blood. This sequence was found in a man older than 75 with acute or convalescent COVID-19. CDR3 region: CASSSPTSGIYF. DNA of the CDR3: TGTGCCAGCAGCTCCCCAACTAGCGGCATATACTTC.